The entry that follows covers one TCR beta chain sequence. With random hexamers, reverse transcription was performed on about 0.5 to 1 ug of RNA. One entry per CDR3 protein, called by TCRdb with MiXCR from the immunoSEQ multiplex PCR reads. The table has under 90,000 distinct CDR3 sequences, around 93% seen once; the top ten hold more than 0.5%. These data are taken from a study of CD8 T cells in Susac syndrome. V dropped 6 bases and J dropped 6 bases, with 11 bases sitting between them. The length of the CDR3 is 12 residues. The V gene's germline CDR1 is SQVTM and CDR2 ANQGSEA. The sample taken for sequencing was CD4+ T cells from PBMCs. This receptor was obtained from a human donor with Susac syndrome. The V gene is TRBV29-1, the J gene TRBJ2-2; D unclear. This CDR3 reads CSVRFNAGELFF. In DNA form, the CDR3 reads TGCAGCGTCCGGTTTAACGCCGGGGAGCTGTTTTTT.